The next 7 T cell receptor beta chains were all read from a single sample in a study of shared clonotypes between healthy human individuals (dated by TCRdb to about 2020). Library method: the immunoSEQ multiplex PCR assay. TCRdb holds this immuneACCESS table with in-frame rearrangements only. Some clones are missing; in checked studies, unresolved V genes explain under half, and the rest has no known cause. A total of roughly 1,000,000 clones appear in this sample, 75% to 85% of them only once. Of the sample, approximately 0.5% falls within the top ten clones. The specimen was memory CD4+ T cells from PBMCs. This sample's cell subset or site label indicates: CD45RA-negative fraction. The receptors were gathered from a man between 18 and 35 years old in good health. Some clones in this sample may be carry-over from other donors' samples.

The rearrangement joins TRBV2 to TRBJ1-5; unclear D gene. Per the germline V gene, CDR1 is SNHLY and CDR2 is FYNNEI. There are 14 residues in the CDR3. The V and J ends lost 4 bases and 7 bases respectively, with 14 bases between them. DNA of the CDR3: TGTGCCAGCAGTGCGGGCAACTACCGACAGCCCCAGCATTTT. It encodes CASSAGNYRQPQHF.

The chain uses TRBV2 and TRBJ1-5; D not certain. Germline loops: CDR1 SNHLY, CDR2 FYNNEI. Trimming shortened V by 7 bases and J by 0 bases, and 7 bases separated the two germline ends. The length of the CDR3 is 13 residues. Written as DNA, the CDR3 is TGTGCCAGCATGAAGAATAGCAATCAGCCCCAGCATTTT. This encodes CASMKNSNQPQHF.

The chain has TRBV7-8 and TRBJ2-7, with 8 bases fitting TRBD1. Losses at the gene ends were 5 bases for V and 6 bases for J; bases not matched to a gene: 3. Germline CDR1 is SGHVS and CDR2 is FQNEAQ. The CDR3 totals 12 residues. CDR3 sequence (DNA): TGTGCCAGCAGCCCGGACAGGGCCGAGCAGTACTTC. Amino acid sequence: CASSPDRAEQYF.

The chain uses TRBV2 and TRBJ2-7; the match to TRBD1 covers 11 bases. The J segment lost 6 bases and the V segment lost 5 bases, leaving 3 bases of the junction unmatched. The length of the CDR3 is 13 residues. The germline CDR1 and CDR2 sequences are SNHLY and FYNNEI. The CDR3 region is CASSRTGGPEQYF. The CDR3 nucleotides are TGTGCCAGCAGTAGGACAGGGGGCCCCGAGCAGTACTTC.

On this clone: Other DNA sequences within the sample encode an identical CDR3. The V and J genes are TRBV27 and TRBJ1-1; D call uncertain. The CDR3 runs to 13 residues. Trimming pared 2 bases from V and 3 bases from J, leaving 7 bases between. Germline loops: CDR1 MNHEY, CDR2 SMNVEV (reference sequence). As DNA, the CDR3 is TGTGCCAGCAGTTTAAACGGAGACACTGAAGCTTTCTTT. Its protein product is CASSLNGDTEAFF.

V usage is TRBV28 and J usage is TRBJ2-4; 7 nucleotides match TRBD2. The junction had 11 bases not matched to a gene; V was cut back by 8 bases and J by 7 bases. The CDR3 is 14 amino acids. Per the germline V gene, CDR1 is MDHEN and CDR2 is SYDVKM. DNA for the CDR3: TGTGCCAGCGGGCCCGGGACTACAATTAACATTCAGTACTTC. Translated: CASGPGTTINIQYF.

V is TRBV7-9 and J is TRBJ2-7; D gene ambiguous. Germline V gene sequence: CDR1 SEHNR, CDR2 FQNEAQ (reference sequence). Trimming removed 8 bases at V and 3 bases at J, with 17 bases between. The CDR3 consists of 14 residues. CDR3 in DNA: TGTGCCAGCTCCGAAATTGGGTCGGGCTACGAGCAGTACTTC. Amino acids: CASSEIGSGYEQYF.